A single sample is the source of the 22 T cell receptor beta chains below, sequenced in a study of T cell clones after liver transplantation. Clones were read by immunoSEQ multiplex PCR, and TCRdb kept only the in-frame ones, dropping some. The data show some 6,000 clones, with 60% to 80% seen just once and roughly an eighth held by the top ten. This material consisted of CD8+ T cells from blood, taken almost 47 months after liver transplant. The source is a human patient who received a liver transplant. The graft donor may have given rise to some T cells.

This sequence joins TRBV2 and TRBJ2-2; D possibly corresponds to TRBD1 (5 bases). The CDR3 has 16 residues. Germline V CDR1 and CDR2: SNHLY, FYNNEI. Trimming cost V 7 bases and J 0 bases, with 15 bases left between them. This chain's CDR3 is CASTELDSANTGELFF. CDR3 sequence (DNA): TGTGCCAGCACCGAACTCGACAGCGCGAACACCGGGGAGCTGTTTTTT.

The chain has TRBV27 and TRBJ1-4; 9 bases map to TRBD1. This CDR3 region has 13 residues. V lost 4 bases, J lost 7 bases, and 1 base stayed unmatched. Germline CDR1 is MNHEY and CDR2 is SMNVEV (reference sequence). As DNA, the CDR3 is TGTGCCAGCAGTTGGGGACAGGGTGAAAAACTGTTTTTT. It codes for CASSWGQGEKLFF.

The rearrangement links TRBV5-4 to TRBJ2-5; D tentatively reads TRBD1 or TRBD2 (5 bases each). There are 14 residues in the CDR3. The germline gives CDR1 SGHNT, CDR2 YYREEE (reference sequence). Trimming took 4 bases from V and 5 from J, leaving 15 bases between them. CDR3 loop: CASSAWDLEETQYF. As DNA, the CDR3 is TGTGCCAGCAGCGCTTGGGACCTGGAGGAGACCCAGTACTTC. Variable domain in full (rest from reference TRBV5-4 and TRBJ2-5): ETGVTQSPTHLIKTRGQQVTLRCSSQSGHNTVSWYQQALGQGPQFIFQYYREEENGRGNFPPRFSGLQFPNYSSELNVNALELDDSALYLCASSAWDLEETQYFGPGTRLLVL.

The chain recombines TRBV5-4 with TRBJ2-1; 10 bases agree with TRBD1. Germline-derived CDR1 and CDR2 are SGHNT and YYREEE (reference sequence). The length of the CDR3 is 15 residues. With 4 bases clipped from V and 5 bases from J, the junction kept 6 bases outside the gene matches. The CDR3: CASSPPGQGNNEQFF. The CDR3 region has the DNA TGTGCCAGCAGCCCGCCGGGACAGGGGAACAATGAGCAGTTCTTC.

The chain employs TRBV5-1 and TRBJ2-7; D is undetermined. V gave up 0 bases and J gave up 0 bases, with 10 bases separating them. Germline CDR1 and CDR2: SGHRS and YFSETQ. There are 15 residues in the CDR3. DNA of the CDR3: TGCGCCAGCAGCTTGGATGGGCTCCTCTCCTACGAGCAGTACTTC. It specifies CASSLDGLLSYEQYF.

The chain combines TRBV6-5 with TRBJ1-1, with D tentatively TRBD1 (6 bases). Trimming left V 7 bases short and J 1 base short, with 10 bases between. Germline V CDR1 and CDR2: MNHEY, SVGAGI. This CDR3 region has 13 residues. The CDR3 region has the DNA TGTGCCAGCACCTGGACAGCGAACACTGAAGCTTTCTTT. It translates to CASTWTANTEAFF.

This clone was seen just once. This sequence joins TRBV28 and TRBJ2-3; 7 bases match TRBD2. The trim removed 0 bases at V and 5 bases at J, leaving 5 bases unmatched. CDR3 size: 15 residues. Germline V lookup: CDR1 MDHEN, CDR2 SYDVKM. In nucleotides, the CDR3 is TGTGCCAGCAGTTTATGGCGGGAGAGGCTAGATACGCAGTATTTT. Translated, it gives CASSLWRERLDTQYF.

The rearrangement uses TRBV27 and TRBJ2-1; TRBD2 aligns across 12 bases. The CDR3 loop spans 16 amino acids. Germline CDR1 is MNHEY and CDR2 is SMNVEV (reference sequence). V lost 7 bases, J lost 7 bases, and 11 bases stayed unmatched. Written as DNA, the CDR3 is TGTGCCAGCAAGACTAGCGGGAGAGGGCTAGAGAATGAGCAGTTCTTC. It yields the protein CASKTSGRGLENEQFF.

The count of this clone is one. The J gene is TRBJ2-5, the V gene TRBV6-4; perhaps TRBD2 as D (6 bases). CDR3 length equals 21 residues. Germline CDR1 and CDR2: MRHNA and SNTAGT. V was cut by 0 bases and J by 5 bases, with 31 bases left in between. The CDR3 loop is CASSDSREAQTGNGRGETQYF. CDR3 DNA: TGTGCCAGCAGTGACTCGAGGGAAGCCCAAACGGGCAACGGGAGAGGGGAGACCCAGTACTTC.

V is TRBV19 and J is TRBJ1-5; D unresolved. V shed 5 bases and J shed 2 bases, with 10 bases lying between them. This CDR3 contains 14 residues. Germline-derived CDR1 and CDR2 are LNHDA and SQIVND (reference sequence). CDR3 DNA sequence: TGTGCCAGTAGTGCGGGTTGGGGCAATCAGCCCCAGCATTTT. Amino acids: CASSAGWGNQPQHF.

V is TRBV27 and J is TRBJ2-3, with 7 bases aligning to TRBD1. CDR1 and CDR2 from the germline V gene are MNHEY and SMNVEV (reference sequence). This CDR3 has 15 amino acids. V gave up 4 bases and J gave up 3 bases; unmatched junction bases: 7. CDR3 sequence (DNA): TGTGCCAGCAGTTACGAGGGCAGGGGGACAGATACGCAGTATTTT. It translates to CASSYEGRGTDTQYF.

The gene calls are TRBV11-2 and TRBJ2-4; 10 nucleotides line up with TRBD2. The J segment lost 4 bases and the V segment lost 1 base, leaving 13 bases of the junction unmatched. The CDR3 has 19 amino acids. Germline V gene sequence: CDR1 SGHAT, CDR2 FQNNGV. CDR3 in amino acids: CASSLVPFGLAGEKNIQYF. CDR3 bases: TGTGCCAGCAGCTTAGTTCCGTTTGGGCTAGCGGGAGAGAAAAACATTCAGTACTTC.

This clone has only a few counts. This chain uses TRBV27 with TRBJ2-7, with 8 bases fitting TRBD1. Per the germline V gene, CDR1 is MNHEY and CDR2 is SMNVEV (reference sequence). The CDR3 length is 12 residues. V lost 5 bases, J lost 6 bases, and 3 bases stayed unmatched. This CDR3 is CASSRTGSEQYF. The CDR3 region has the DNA TGTGCCAGCAGTAGGACAGGGAGCGAGCAGTACTTC.

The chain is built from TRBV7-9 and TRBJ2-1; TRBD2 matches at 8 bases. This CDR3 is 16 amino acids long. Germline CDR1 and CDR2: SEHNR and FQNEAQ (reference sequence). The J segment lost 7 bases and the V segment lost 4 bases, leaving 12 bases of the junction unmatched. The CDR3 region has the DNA TGTGCCAGCAGCTCCCCGTGGCGGGAGGCCGGTAATGAGCAGTTCTTC. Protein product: CASSSPWREAGNEQFF.

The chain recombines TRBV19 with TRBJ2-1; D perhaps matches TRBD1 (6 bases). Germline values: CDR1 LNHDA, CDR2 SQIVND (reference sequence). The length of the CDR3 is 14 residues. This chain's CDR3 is CASSGVGSYNEQFF. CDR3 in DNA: TGTGCAAGCTCAGGGGTAGGCTCCTACAATGAGCAGTTCTTC.

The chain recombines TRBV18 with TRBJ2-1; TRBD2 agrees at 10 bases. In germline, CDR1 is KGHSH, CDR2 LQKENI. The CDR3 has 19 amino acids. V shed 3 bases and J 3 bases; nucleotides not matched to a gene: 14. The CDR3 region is CASSPIALTGTSVYNEQFF. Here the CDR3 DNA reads TGTGCCAGCTCACCCATCGCCTTAACCGGGACTAGCGTCTACAATGAGCAGTTCTTC.

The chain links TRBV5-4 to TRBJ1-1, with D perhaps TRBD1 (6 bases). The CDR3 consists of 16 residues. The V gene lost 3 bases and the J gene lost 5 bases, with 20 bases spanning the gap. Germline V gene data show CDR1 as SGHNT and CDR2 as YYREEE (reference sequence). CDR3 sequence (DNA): TGTGCCAGCAGCTCTCTTCCGGAGGGGGGAGATACTGAAGCTTTCTTT. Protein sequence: CASSSLPEGGDTEAFF.

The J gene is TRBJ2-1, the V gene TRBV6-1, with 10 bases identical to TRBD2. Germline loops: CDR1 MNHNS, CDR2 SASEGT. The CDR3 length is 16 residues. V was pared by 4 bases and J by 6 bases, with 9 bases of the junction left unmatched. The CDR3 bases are TGTGCCAGCAGTGCGAATCTAGCGGGAGTCGGCAATGAGCAGTTCTTC. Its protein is CASSANLAGVGNEQFF.

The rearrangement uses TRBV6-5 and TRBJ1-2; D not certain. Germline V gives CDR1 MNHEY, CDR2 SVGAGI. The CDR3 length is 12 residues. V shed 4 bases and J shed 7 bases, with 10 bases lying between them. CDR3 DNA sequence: TGTGCCAGCAGTTCCACCGGGGTTGGCTACACCTTC. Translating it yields CASSSTGVGYTF.

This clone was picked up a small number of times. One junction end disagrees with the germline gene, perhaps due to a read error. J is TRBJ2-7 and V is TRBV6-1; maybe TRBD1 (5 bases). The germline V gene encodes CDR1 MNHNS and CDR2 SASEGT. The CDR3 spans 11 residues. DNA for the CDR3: TGCGGTACAGGTTCAACCTACGAGCAGTACTTC. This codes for CGTGSTYEQYF.

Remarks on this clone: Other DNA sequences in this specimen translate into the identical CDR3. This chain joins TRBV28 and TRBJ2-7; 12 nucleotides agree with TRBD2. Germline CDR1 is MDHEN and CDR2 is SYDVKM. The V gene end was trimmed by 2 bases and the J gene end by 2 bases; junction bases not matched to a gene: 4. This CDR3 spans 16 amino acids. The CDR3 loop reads CASSLVLAGGPYEQYF. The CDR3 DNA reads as TGTGCCAGCAGTTTAGTACTAGCGGGAGGTCCCTACGAGCAGTACTTC.

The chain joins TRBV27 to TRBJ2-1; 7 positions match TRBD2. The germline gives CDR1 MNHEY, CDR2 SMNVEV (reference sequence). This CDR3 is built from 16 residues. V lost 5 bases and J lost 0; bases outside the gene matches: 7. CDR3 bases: TGTGCCAGCAGTCCCTCGGGACTAAGCTCCTACAATGAGCAGTTCTTC. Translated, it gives CASSPSGLSSYNEQFF.